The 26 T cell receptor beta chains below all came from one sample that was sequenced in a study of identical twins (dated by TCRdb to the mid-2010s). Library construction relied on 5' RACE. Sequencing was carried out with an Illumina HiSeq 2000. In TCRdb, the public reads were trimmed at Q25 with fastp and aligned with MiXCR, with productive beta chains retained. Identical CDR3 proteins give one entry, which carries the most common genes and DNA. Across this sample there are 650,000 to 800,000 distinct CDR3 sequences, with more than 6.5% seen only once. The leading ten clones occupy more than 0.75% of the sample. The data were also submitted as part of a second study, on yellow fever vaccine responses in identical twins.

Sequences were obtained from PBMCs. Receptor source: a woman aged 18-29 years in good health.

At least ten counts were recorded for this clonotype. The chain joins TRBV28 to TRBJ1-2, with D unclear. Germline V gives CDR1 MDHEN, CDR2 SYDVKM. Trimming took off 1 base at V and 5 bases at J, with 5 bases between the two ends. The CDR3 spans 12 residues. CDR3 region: CASSLSEYGYTF. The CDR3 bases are TGTGCCAGCAGTTTATCCGAGTATGGCTACACCTTC.

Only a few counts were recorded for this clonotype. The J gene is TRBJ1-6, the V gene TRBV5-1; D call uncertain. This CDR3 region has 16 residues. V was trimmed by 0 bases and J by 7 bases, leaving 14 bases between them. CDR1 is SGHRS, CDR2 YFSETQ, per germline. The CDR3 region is CASSLASTVSNSPLHF. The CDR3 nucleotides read TGCGCCAGCAGCTTGGCCTCTACAGTGTCGAATTCACCCCTCCACTTT.

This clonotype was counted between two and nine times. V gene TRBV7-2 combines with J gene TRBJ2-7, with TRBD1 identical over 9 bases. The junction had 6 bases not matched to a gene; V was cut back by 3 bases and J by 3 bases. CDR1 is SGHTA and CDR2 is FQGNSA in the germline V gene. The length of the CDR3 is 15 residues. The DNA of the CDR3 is TGTGCCAGCAGCTTCGCGGGACAGGGTGGCTACGAGCAGTACTTC. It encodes CASSFAGQGGYEQYF.

Here the CDR3 reads CASSFRTSGAGDTQYF. The CDR3, as DNA: TGTGCCAGCAGTTTCCGGACTAGCGGGGCGGGGGATACGCAGTATTTT. This chain connects TRBV2 to TRBJ2-3, with 12 bases matching TRBD2. This CDR3 is 16 amino acids long. With 5 bases clipped from V and 6 bases from J, the junction kept 9 bases outside the gene matches. CDR1 and CDR2 (germline): SNHLY, FYNNEI.

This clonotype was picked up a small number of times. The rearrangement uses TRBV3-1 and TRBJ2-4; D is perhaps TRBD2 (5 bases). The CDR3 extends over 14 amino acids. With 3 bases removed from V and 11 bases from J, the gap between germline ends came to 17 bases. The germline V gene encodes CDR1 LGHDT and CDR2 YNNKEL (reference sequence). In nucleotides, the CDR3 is TGTGCCAGCAGCCAGTCGGGGAAACCGGGCGTTCAGTACTTC. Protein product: CASSQSGKPGVQYF. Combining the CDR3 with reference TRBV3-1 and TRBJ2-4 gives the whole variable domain DTAVSQTPKYLVTQMGNDKSIKCEQNLGHDTMYWYKQDSKKFLKIMFSYNNKELIINETVPNRFSPKSPDKAHLNLHINSLELGDSAVYFCASSQSGKPGVQYFGAGTRLSVL.

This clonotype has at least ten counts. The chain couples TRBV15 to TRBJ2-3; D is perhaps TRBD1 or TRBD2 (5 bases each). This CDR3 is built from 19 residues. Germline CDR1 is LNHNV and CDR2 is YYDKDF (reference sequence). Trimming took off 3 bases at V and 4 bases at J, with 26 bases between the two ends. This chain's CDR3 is CATSSGISGRRGVPDTQYF. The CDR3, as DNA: TGTGCCACCAGCAGCGGGATTTCCGGGCGGAGAGGGGTTCCAGATACGCAGTATTTT.

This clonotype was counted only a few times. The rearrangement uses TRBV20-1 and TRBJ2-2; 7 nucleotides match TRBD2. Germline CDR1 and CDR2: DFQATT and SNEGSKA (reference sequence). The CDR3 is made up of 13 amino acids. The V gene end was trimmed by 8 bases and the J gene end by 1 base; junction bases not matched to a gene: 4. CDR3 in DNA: TGCAGTACGGGGGGACTGAACACCGGGGAGCTGTTTTTT. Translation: CSTGGLNTGELFF.

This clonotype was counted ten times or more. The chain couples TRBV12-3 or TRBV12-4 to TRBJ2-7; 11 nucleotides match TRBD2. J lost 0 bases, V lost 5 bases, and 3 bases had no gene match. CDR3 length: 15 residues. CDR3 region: CASSVGLAGSYEQYF. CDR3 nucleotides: TGTGCCAGCAGTGTCGGACTAGCGGGCTCCTACGAGCAGTACTTC.

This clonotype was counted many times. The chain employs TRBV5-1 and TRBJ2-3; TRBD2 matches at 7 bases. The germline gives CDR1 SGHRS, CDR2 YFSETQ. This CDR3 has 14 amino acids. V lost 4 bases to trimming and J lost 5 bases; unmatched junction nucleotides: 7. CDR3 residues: CASSLWGGGDTQYF. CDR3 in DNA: TGCGCCAGCAGCCTGTGGGGGGGAGGAGATACGCAGTATTTT.

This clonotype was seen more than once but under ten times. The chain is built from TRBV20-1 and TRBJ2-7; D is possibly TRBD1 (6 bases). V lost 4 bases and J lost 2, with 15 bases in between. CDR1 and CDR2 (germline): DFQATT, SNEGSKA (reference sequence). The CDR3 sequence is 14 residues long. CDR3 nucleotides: TGCAGTGCTAAGACTCAGACAGGTGCCTACGAGCAGTACTTC. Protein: CSAKTQTGAYEQYF.

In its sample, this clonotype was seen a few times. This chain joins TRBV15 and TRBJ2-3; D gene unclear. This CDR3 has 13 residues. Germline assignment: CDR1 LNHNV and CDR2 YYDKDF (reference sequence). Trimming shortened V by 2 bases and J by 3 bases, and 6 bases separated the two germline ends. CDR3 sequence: CATSRYLTDTQYF. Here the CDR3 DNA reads TGTGCCACCAGCAGATATCTTACAGATACGCAGTATTTT.

CDR3 sequence: CASTGGGPIADTQYF. The CDR3 nucleotides are TGTGCCAGCACGGGGGGAGGGCCCATCGCAGATACGCAGTATTTT. The rearrangement uses TRBV25-1 and TRBJ2-3, with 7 bases that match TRBD2. The CDR3 is 15 residues long. J was trimmed by 4 bases and V by 7 bases; bases with no gene match: 11. CDR1 and CDR2 (germline): MGHDK, SYGVNS. The variable domain in full, with the rest retrieved from reference TRBV25-1 and TRBJ2-3, is EADIYQTPRYLVIGTGKKITLECSQTMGHDKMYWYQQDPGMELHLIHYSYGVNSTEKGDLSSESTVSRIRTEHFPLTLESARPSHTSQYLCASTGGGPIADTQYFGPGTRLTVL.

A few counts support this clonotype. CDR3 in amino acids: CASSQAGGPDTQYF. DNA of the CDR3: TGCGCCAGCAGCCAAGCGGGGGGGCCAGATACGCAGTATTTT. The rearrangement links TRBV4-3 to TRBJ2-3; 8 positions match TRBD2. Germline CDR1 and CDR2: LGHNA and YSLEER. V was clipped by 1 base and J by 4 bases; unmatched bases: 1. This CDR3 has 14 residues.

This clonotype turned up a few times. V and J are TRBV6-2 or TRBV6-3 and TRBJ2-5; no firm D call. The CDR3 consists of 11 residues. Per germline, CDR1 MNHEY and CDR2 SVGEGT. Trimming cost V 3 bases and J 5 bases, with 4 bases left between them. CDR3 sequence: CASSYPETQYF. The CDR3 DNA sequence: TGTGCCAGCAGTTATCCGGAGACCCAGTACTTC.

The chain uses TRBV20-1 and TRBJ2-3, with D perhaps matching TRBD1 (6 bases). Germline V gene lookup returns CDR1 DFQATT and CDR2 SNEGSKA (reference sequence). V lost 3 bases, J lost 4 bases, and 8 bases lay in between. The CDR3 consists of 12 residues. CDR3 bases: TGCAGTGCTAGTCCAGGGGCAGATACGCAGTATTTT. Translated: CSASPGADTQYF.

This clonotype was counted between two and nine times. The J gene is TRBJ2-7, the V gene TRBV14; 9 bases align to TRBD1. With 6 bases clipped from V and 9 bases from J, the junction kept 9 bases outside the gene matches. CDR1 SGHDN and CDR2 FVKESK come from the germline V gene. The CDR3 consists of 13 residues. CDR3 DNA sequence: TGTGCCAGCAGGCTAACAGGGGGCGCATGGCAGTACTTC. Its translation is CASRLTGGAWQYF.

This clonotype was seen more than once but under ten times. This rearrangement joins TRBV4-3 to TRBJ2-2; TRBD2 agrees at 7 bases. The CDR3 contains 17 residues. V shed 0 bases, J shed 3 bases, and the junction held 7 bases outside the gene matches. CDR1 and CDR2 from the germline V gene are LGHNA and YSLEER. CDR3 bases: TGCGCCAGCAGCCAAGATCCGGCTAGCGGCTACACCGGGGAGCTGTTTTTT. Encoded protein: CASSQDPASGYTGELFF.

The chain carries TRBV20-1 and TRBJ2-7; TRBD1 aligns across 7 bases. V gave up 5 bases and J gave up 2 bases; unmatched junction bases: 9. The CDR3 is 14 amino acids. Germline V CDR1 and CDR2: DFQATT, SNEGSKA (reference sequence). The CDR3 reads CSAAMGQITYEQYF. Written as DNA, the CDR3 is TGCAGTGCTGCAATGGGACAGATAACCTACGAGCAGTACTTC.

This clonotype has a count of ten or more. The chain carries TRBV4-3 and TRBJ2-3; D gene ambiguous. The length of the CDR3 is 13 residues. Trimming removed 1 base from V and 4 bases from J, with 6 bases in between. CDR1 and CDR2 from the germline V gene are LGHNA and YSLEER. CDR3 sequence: CASSQVRADTQYF. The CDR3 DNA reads TGCGCCAGCAGCCAAGTCCGGGCAGATACGCAGTATTTT.

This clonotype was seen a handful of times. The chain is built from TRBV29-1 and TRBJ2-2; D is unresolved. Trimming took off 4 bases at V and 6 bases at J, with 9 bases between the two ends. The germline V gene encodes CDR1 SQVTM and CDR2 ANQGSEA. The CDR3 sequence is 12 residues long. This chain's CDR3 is CSVALGAGELFF. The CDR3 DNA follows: TGCAGCGTTGCCTTGGGCGCCGGGGAGCTGTTTTTT.

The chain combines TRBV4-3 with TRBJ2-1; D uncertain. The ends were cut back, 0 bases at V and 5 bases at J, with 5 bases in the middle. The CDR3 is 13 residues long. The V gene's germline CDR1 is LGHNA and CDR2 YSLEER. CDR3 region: CASSQDPNNEQFF. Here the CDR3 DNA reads TGCGCCAGCAGCCAAGACCCCAACAATGAGCAGTTCTTC.

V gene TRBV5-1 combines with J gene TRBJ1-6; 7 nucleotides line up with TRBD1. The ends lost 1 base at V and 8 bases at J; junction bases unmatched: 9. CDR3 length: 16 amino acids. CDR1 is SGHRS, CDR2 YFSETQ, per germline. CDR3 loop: CASSLTGATMDSPLHF. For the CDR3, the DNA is TGCGCCAGCAGCTTGACAGGGGCGACGATGGATTCACCCCTCCACTTT.

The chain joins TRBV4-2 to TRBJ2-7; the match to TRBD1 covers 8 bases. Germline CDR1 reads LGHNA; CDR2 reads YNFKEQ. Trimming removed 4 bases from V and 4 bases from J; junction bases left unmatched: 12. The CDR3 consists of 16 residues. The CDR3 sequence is CASSPTGDIYKYEQYF. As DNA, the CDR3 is TGTGCCAGCAGCCCGACAGGGGACATCTACAAATACGAGCAGTACTTC.

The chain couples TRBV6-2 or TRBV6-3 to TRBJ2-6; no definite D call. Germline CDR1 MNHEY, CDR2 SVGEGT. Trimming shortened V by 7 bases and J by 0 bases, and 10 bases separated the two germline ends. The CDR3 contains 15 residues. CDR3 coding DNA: TGTGCCAGCACCCGAGATGCCTCTGGGGCCAACGTCCTGACTTTC. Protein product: CASTRDASGANVLTF.

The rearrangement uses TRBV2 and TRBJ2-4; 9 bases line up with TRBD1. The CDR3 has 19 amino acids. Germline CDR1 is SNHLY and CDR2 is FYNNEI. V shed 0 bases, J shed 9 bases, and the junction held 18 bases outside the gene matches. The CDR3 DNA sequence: TGTGCCAGCAGTGAAGCGCTTCCCCTTATCAGGACAGGGGATGTCATTCAGTACTTC. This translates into CASSEALPLIRTGDVIQYF.

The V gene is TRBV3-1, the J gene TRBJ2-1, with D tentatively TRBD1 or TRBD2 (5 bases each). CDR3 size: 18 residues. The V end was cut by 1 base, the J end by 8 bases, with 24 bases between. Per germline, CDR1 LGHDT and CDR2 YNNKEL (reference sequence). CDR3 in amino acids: CASSQVSLPDPRGDEQFF. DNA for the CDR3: TGTGCCAGCAGCCAAGTTTCCCTTCCAGACCCAAGAGGGGATGAGCAGTTCTTC.